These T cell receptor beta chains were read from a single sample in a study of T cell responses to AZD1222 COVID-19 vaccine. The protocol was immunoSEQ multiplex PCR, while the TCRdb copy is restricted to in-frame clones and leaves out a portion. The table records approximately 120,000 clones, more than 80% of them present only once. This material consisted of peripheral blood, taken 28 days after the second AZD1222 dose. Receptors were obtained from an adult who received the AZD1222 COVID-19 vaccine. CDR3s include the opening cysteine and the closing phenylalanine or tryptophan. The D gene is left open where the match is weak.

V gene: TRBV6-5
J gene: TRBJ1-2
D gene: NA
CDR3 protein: CASSPVRGADYGYTF
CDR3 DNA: TGTGCCAGCAGCCCCGTGAGGGGGGCGGACTATGGCTACACCTTC

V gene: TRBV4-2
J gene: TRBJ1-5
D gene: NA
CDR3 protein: CASSQVGQGLQPQHF
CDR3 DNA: TGTGCCAGCAGCCAAGTAGGGCAGGGGCTTCAGCCCCAGCATTTT

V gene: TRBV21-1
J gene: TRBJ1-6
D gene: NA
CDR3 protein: CASSIGRINSPLHF
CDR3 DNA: TGTGCCAGCAGCATAGGTAGGATCAATTCACCCCTCCACTTT

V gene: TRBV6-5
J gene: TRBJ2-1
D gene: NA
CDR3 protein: CASSFTLPDREQFF
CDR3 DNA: TGTGCCAGCAGCTTCACACTACCCGACAGGGAGCAGTTCTTC

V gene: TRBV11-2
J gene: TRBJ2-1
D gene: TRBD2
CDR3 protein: CASSFSGGNEQFF
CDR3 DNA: TGTGCCAGCAGCTTTTCGGGGGGGAATGAGCAGTTCTTC

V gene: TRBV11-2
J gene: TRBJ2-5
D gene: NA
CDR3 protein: CASSTRETQYF
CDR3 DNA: TGTGCCAGCAGCACCCGAGAGACCCAGTACTTC

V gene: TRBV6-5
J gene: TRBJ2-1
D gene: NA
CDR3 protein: CASTRGLSTPREQFF
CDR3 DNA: TGTGCCAGCACCCGGGGGCTCTCGACCCCCCGGGAGCAGTTCTTC

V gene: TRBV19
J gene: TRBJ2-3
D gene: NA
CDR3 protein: CASSMAGALTDTQYF
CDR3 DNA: TGTGCCAGTAGTATGGCGGGGGCTCTCACAGATACGCAGTATTTT

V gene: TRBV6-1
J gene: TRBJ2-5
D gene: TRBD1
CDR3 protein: CASSQMTGGETQYF
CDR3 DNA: TGTGCCAGCAGTCAAATGACAGGGGGAGAGACCCAGTACTTC

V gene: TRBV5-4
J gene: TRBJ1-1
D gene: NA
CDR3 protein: CASSPDRTEAFF
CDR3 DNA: TGTGCCAGCAGCCCGGACAGAACTGAAGCTTTCTTT

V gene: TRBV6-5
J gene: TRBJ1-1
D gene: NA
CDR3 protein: CASSWGSEAFF
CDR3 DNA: TGTGCCAGCAGTTGGGGGTCTGAAGCTTTCTTT

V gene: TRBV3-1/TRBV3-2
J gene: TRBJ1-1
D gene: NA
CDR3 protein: CASSTRSSANTEAFF
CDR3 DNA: TGTGCCAGCAGCACGAGAAGTTCCGCGAACACTGAAGCTTTCTTT